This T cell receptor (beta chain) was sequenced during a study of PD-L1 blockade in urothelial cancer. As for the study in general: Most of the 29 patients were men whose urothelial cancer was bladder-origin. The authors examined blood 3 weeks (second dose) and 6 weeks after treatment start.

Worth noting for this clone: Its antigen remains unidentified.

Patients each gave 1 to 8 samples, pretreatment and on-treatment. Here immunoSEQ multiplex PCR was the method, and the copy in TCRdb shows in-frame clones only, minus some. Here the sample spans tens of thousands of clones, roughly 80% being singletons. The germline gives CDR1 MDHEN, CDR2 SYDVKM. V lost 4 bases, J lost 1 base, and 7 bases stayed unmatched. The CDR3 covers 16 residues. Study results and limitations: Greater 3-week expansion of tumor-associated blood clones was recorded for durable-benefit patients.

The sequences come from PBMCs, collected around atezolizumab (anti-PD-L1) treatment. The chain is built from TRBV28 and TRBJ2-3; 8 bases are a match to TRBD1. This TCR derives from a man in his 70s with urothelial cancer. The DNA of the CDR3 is TGTGCCAGCAGTTCCGGACAGGGCGTCCGCACAGATACGCAGTATTTT. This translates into CASSSGQGVRTDTQYF.